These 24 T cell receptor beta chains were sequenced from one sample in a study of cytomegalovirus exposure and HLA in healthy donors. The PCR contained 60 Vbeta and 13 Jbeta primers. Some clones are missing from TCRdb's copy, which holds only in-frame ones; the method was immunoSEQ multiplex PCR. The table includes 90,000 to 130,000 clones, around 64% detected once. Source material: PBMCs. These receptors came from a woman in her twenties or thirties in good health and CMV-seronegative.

The CDR3 DNA reads as TGTGCCACCACAGGACAGCGACTTAATTCACCCCTCCACTTT. This gives the protein CATTGQRLNSPLHF. V gene TRBV28 combines with J gene TRBJ1-6; the D gene is possibly TRBD1 (6 bases). Trimming left V 10 bases short and J 6 bases short, with 16 bases between. In germline, CDR1 is MDHEN, CDR2 SYDVKM. This CDR3 spans 14 amino acids. Complete variable domain (other parts from reference TRBV28 and TRBJ1-6): DVKVTQSSRYLVKRTGEKVFLECVQDMDHENMFWYRQDPGLGLRLIYFSYDVKMKEKGDIPEGYSVSREKKERFSLILESASTNQTSMYLCATTGQRLNSPLHFGNGTRLTVT.

The CDR3 spells CASSDGHFNQPQHF. The CDR3 bases are TGTGCCAGCAGTGACGGACATTTCAATCAGCCCCAGCATTTT. This chain connects TRBV6-1 to TRBJ1-5; tentatively, D is TRBD1 (5 bases). The V and J ends lost 3 bases and 3 bases respectively, with 9 bases between them. The germline gives CDR1 MNHNS, CDR2 SASEGT. The CDR3 is 14 amino acids.

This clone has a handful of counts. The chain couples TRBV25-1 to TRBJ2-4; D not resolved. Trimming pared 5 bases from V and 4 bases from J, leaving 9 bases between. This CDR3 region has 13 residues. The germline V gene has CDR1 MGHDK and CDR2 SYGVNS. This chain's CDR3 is CASSPLQKNIQYF. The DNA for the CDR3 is TGTGCCAGCAGTCCTCTACAGAAAAACATTCAGTACTTC.

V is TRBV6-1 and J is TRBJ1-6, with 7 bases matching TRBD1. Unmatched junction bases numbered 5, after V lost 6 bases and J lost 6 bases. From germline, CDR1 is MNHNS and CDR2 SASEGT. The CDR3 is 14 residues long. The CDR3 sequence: CASSVTGSNSPLHF. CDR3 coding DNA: TGTGCCAGCAGCGTGACAGGGAGTAATTCACCCCTCCACTTT.

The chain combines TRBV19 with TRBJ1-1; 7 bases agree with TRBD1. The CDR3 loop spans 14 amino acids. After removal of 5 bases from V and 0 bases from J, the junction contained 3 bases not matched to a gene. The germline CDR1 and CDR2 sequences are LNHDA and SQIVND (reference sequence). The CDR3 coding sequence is TGTGCCAGTAGTCCAGGGGGAGTGAACACTGAAGCTTTCTTT. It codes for CASSPGGVNTEAFF.

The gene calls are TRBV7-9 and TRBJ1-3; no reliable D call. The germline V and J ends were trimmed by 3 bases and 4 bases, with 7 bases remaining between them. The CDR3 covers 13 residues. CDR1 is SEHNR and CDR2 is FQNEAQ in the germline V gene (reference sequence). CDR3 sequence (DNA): TGTGCCAGCAGCTTCGTTCTAGGAAACACCATATATTTT. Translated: CASSFVLGNTIYF.

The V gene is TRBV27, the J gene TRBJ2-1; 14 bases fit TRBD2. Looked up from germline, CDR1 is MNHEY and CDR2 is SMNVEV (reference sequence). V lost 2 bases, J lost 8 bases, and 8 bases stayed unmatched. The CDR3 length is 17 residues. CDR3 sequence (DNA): TGTGCCAGCAGTTTAGAAGCGGGACTAGCGGGAGTAGATGAGCAGTTCTTC. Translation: CASSLEAGLAGVDEQFF.

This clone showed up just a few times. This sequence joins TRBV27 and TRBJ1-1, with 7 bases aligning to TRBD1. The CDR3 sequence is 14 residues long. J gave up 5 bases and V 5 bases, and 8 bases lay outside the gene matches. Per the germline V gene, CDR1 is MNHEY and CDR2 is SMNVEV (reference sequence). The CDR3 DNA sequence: TGTGCCAGCAGTGTACAGGGGTTTTCTACTGAAGCTTTCTTT. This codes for CASSVQGFSTEAFF.

This chain's CDR3 is CASSLRAGEPTGELFF. The DNA of the CDR3 is TGTGCCAGCAGCTTGAGAGCGGGAGAGCCCACCGGGGAGCTGTTTTTT. The chain is built from TRBV7-6 and TRBJ2-2; 8 nucleotides line up with TRBD2. Trimming cost V 3 bases and J 4 bases; bases outside gene matches: 7. The CDR3 is made up of 16 amino acids. The V gene's germline CDR1 is SGHVS and CDR2 FNYEAQ.

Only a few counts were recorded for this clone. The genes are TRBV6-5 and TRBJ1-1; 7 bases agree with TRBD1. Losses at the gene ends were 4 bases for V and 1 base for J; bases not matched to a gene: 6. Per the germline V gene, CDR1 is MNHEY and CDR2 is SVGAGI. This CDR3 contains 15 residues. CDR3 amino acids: CASSSGGQRNTEAFF. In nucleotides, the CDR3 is TGTGCCAGCAGTTCCGGGGGACAGAGGAACACTGAAGCTTTCTTT.

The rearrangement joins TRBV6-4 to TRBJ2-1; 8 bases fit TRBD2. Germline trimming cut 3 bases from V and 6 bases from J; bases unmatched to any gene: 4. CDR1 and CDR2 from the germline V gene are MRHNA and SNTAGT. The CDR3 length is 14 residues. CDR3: CASSEGLGFNEQFF. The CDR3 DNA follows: TGTGCCAGCAGTGAGGGACTAGGTTTCAATGAGCAGTTCTTC.

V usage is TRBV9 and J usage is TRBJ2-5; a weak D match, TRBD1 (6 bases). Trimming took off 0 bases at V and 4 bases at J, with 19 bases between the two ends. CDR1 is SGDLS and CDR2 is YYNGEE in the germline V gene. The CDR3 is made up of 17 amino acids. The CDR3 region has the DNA TGTGCCAGCAGCGTAGATCAGGACAGTGTTACTAGAGAGACCCAGTACTTC. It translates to CASSVDQDSVTRETQYF.

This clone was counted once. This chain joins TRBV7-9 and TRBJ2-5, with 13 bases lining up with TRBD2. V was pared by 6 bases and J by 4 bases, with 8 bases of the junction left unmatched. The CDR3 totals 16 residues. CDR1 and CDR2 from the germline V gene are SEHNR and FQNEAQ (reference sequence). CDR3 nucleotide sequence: TGTGCCAGCAGACCAGGACTAGCGGGAGCAGCAGAGACCCAGTACTTC. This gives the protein CASRPGLAGAAETQYF.

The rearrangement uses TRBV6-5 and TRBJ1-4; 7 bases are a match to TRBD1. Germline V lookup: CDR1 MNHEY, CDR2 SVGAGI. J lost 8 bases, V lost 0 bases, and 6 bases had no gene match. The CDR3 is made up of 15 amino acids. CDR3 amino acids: CASSYSAGGKEKLFF. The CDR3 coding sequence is TGTGCCAGCAGTTACTCGGCAGGGGGAAAGGAAAAACTGTTTTTT.

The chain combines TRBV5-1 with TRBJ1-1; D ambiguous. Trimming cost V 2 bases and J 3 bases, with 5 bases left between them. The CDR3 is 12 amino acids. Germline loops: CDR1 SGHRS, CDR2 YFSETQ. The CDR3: CASSLLDTEAFF. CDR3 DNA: TGCGCCAGCAGCTTACTGGACACTGAAGCTTTCTTT.

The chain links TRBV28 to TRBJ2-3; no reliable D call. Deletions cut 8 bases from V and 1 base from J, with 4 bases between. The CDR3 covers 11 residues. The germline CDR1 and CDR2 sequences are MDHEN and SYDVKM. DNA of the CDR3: TGTGCCAGCCTAGGCACAGATACGCAGTATTTT. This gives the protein CASLGTDTQYF.

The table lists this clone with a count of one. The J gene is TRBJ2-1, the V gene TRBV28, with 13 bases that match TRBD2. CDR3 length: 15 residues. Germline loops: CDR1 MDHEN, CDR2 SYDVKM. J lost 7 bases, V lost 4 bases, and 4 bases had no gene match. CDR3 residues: CASSSLTSGRNEQFF. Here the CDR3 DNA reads TGTGCCAGCAGTTCGCTGACTAGCGGGAGGAATGAGCAGTTCTTC. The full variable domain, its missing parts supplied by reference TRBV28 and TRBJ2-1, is DVKVTQSSRYLVKRTGEKVFLECVQDMDHENMFWYRQDPGLGLRLIYFSYDVKMKEKGDIPEGYSVSREKKERFSLILESASTNQTSMYLCASSSLTSGRNEQFFGPGTRLTVL.

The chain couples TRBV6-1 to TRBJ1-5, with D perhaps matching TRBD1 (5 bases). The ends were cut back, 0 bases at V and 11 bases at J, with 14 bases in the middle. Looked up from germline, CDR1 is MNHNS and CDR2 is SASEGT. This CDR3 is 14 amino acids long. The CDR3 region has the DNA TGTGCCAGCAGTGAAGCCCAGGGTCGGGCGGCCCAGCATTTT. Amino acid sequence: CASSEAQGRAAQHF.

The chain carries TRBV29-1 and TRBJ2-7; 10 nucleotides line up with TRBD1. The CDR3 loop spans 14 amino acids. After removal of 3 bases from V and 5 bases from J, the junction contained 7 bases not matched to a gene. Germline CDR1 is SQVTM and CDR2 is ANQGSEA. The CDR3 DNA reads TGCAGCGTTGACCCGGGACAGGGGTACCACGAGCAGTACTTC. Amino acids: CSVDPGQGYHEQYF.

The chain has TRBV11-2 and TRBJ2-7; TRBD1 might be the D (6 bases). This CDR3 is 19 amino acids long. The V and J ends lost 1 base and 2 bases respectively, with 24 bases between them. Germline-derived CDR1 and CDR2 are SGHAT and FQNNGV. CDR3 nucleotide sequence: TGTGCCAGCAGCTTAGCCGGGACAAAATTTGGGAGAAATCCCTACGAGCAGTACTTC. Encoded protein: CASSLAGTKFGRNPYEQYF. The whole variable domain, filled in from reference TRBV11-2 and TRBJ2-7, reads EAGVAQSPRYKIIEKRQSVAFWCNPISGHATLYWYQQILGQGPKLLIQFQNNGVVDDSQLPKDRFSAERLKGVDSTLKIQPAKLEDSAVYLCASSLAGTKFGRNPYEQYFGPGTRLTVT.

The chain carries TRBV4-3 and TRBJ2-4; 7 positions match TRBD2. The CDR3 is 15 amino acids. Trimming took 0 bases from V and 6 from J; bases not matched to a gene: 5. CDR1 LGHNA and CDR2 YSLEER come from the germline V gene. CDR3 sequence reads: CASSQDREGPNIQYF. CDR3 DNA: TGCGCCAGCAGCCAAGATAGGGAGGGCCCAAACATTCAGTACTTC.

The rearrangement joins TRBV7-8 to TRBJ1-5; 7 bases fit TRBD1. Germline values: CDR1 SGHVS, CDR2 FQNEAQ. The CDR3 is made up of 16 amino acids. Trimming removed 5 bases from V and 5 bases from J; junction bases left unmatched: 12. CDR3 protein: CASSKRQGSPDQPQHF. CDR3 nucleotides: TGTGCCAGCAGCAAGCGACAGGGATCGCCGGATCAGCCCCAGCATTTT.

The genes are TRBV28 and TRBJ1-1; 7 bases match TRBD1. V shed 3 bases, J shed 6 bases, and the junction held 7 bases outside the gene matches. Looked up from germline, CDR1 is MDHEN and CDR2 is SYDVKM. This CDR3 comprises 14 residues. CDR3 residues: CASSLTGRGAEAFF. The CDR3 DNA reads TGTGCCAGCAGTTTGACAGGGCGTGGAGCTGAAGCTTTCTTT. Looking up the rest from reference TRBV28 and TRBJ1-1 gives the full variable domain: DVKVTQSSRYLVKRTGEKVFLECVQDMDHENMFWYRQDPGLGLRLIYFSYDVKMKEKGDIPEGYSVSREKKERFSLILESASTNQTSMYLCASSLTGRGAEAFFGQGTRLTVV.

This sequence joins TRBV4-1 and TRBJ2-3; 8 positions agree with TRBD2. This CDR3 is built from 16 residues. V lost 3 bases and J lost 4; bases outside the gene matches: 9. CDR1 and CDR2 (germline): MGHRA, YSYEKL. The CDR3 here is CASSQGAGVGPDTQYF. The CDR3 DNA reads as TGCGCCAGCAGCCAGGGAGCGGGAGTCGGTCCAGATACGCAGTATTTT.